This is a list of T cell receptor beta chains from one sample in a study of blood T cell repertoires in COVID-19. Here immunoSEQ multiplex PCR was the method, and the copy in TCRdb shows in-frame clones only, minus some. The profile shows 350,000 or so clones, 89% of them singletons. Sequencing input: peripheral blood. These receptors were collected from an older woman with COVID-19, enrolled during active disease. CDR3s include the opening cysteine and the closing phenylalanine or tryptophan. The order of the fields is J gene, CDR3 length, V gene, D gene, clone size, CDR3 DNA, CDR3 protein. A D gene is named only where the DNA matches it firmly. Some rows have no size entry. The others give once, few or many, or a class for an expanded clone.

>TRBJ2-7|14|TRBV7-9|TRBD1|.
TGTGCCAGCAGCCCGGGACAGGGGATCCACGAGCAGTACTTC
CASSPGQGIHEQYF
>TRBJ1-5|14|TRBV19|.|.
TGTGCCAGTAGTCTACGGAGTCCCACTCAGCCCCAGCATTTT
CASSLRSPTQPQHF
>TRBJ2-1|16|TRBV24-1|TRBD1|.
TGTGCCACCACTCTAGCAGGGGGCGAAGGTAGTGTGGAGCAGTTCTTC
CATTLAGGEGSVEQFF
>TRBJ2-1|15|TRBV6-5|TRBD2|.
TGTGCCAGCAGAGTTAGCGGGGGGTTCGACAATGAGCAGTTCTTC
CASRVSGGFDNEQFF
>TRBJ2-3|16|TRBV4-1|TRBD1|.
TGCGCCAGCAGCCAAGTTAGACAGGGGGGCACAGATACGCAGTATTTT
CASSQVRQGGTDTQYF
>TRBJ2-5|15|TRBV15|TRBD2|few
TGTGCCACCAGCCGTGATAGCGGGGTGTTTGAGACCCAGTACTTC
CATSRDSGVFETQYF
>TRBJ1-1|12|TRBV28|.|.
TGTGCCAGCAGTTTACTCCGCACTGAAGCTTTCTTT
CASSLLRTEAFF
>TRBJ2-5|16|TRBV25-1|TRBD2|.
TGTGCCAGCAGTCGAAGCGGGGGGCCCCCCGGAGAGACCCAGTACTTC
CASSRSGGPPGETQYF
>TRBJ1-6|16|TRBV6-5|.|.
TGTGCCAGCAGTTACGTCGGCAGGGTCAGGGATTCACCCCTCCACTTT
CASSYVGRVRDSPLHF
>TRBJ1-5|14|TRBV10-3|TRBD1|.
TGTGCCATCAGTGATGGGACAGGGTATCAGCCCCAGCATTTT
CAISDGTGYQPQHF
>TRBJ1-2|13|TRBV29-1|TRBD1|few
TGCAGCGTTGAACAGGGGGAGGCTCATGGCTACACCTTC
CSVEQGEAHGYTF
>TRBJ2-6|18|TRBV19|TRBD1|.
TGTGCCAGTAGTCCCTTCGGGGACAGTAGTTTTGGGGCCAACGTCCTGACTTTC
CASSPFGDSSFGANVLTF
>TRBJ1-2|14|TRBV6-5|TRBD1|.
TGTGCCAGCAGTTCAGATCGGACAGGCTATGGCTACACCTTC
CASSSDRTGYGYTF
>TRBJ1-1|14|TRBV4-2|TRBD1|.
TGTGCCAGCAGCCAAGTCGGGACAGACTTTGAAGCTTTCTTT
CASSQVGTDFEAFF
>TRBJ2-3|16|TRBV28|.|.
TGTGCCAGCACCCTAGGGGGGAGGGCAAGCACAGATACGCAGTATTTT
CASTLGGRASTDTQYF
>TRBJ2-1|15|TRBV18|TRBD1|.
TGTGCCAGCTCACCGGGACAGGGGTCCTACAATGAGCAGTTCTTC
CASSPGQGSYNEQFF
>TRBJ1-5|14|TRBV9|.|.
TGTGCCAGCAGCCCCGGGACACGCAATCAGCCCCAGCATTTT
CASSPGTRNQPQHF
>TRBJ2-7|14|TRBV19|.|.
TGTGCCAGTAGTCCTACAGGGAGAGGCTACGAGCAGTACTTC
CASSPTGRGYEQYF
>TRBJ2-1|15|TRBV3-1/TRBV3-2|TRBD2|.
TGTGCCAGCCGAACGCGGGGGGGGCACAACAATGAGCAGTTCTTC
CASRTRGGHNNEQFF
>TRBJ2-3|16|TRBV27|TRBD2|.
TGTGCCAGCAGTTTCCCGACTAGCGGGGGGGCAGATACGCAGTATTTT
CASSFPTSGGADTQYF
>TRBJ1-1|14|TRBV19|.|.
TGTGCCAGTAGGCCTCCCACAGGGAACACTGAAGCTTTCTTT
CASRPPTGNTEAFF
>TRBJ1-2|14|TRBV5-4|.|.
TGTGCCAGCAGCTTTCGGGGGGTTAACTATGGCTACACCTTC
CASSFRGVNYGYTF
>TRBJ1-1|13|TRBV19|.|.
TGTGCCAGTAGTATAGTGGGGGCAGCTGAAGCTTTCTTT
CASSIVGAAEAFF
>TRBJ1-5|16|TRBV24-1|TRBD1|.
TGTGCCACCAGTGATGCGCGACAGGGGAAGGTTCAGCCCCAGCATTTT
CATSDARQGKVQPQHF
>TRBJ2-3|15|TRBV27|TRBD2|once
TGTGCCAGCGGGCGAGCGGGGGGGGTTTCAGATACGCAGTATTTT
CASGRAGGVSDTQYF
>TRBJ1-4|14|TRBV18|.|.
TGTGCCAGCTCACCGACTTCTGGTCGTGAAAAACTGTTTTTT
CASSPTSGREKLFF
>TRBJ1-4|16|TRBV5-5|TRBD1|.
TGTGCCAGCAGCTTGGCAACACAGGGGGGACGTGAAAAACTGTTTTTT
CASSLATQGGREKLFF
>TRBJ1-4|15|TRBV4-1|.|.
TGCGCCAGCAGCAGGGGGGGCGCAACTAATGAAAAACTGTTTTTT
CASSRGGATNEKLFF